These T cell receptor beta chains were read from a single sample in a study of blood T cell repertoires in COVID-19. Produced via immunoSEQ multiplex PCR; TCRdb's table is partial and in-frame only. The table has approximately 120,000 clones, approximately 90% seen once; the top ten hold about 1.5%. The specimen sequenced was peripheral blood. All receptors derive from a human donor in a cohort sampled during active COVID-19. The CDR3 runs from the conserved cysteine through the conserved F or W. Size is omitted from some rows. Given values are once, few, many or a class for expanded clones.

V	size	J	CDR3
TRBV4-2	.	TRBJ2-3	CASSQLTSGRVFTDTQYF
TRBV5-6	.	TRBJ2-2	CASSFPRVYRGTGELFF
TRBV7-7	.	TRBJ2-5	CASSRTGTSIPETQYF
TRBV29-1	.	TRBJ2-1	CSAGTGGYNEQFF
TRBV27	.	TRBJ2-7	CASSLRGPWRGASYEQYF
TRBV30	.	TRBJ1-6	CAWNGPGGRNSPLHF
TRBV2	once	TRBJ1-5	CASSERGGGSNQPQHF
TRBV7-9	.	TRBJ1-5	CASSLKENQPQHF
TRBV28	.	TRBJ1-5	CATMTLVNQPQHF
TRBV7-2	.	TRBJ1-3	CASSPLLVSGNTIYF
TRBV15	.	TRBJ2-5	CATSSGVEETQYF
TRBV11-2	.	TRBJ2-7	CASSLVETGTSYEQYF
TRBV28	.	TRBJ2-5	CASSLLGVSREETQYF
TRBV10-2	few	TRBJ1-5	CASSEGARGLNQPQHF
TRBV5-4	.	TRBJ2-3	CASSLGLAGGFTDTQYF
TRBV5-8	.	TRBJ1-2	CASSLVFGRGSYGYTF
TRBV3-1/TRBV3-2	.	TRBJ2-7	CASSQDSGEQYF
TRBV19	.	TRBJ2-3	CASRERGRADTQYF
TRBV5-5	.	TRBJ1-4	CASSWPTGPHTTNEKLFF
TRBV13	.	TRBJ2-7	CASSLRGGTGHDEQYF
TRBV2	.	TRBJ1-5	CAPQRGKDRGLRYGNQPQHF
TRBV4-1	.	TRBJ1-4	CASSQTAGVEKLFF
TRBV27	.	TRBJ1-1	CASSFGEHTEAFF
TRBV13	.	TRBJ2-2	CASSQPGLGPGELFF
TRBV7-8	.	TRBJ2-7	CASSPKRTSGGAGEQYF
TRBV4-1	.	TRBJ2-1	CASSQDRGLGPFF
TRBV19	.	TRBJ2-1	CASKMGLAKGGSRNEQFF
TRBV7-9	.	TRBJ2-7	CASSPMPGLAGVQQYF